This TCR beta chain was found in a study of metastatic and nonmetastatic thyroid tumors. About the study: A comparison of repertoires was made across blood and tumor or nodule tissue from malignant and benign thyroid patients.

Among the patients, none had received any treatment before thyroid surgery. Study findings and constraints: According to reports, the diversity of TCR beta was significantly higher in malignant thyroid tumors than in benign nodules, and this held in both blood and tumor samples.

V lost 2 bases to trimming and J lost 4 bases, with 9 bases between them. In germline, CDR1 is MNHNS, CDR2 SASEGT. The CDR3 is made up of 14 amino acids. This clone was seen repeatedly, ten times or more. Its cognate antigen is unknown. TCRdb re-processed the PCR reads through MiXCR. The repertoire consists of over 70,000 clones, with 15% to 20% occurring once and the leading ten covering 9.5% to 15%. Material for sequencing was blood. This TCR derives from a female donor with papillary thyroid cancer or a benign thyroid nodule (not recorded which). Some clones in this sample may be carry-over from other donors' samples. The rearrangement joins TRBV6-1 to TRBJ1-3; maybe TRBD1 (5 bases). CDR3 sequence: CASSEPGYGNTIYF. The CDR3 DNA is TGTGCCAGCAGTGAACCAGGGTACGGAAACACCATATATTTT.